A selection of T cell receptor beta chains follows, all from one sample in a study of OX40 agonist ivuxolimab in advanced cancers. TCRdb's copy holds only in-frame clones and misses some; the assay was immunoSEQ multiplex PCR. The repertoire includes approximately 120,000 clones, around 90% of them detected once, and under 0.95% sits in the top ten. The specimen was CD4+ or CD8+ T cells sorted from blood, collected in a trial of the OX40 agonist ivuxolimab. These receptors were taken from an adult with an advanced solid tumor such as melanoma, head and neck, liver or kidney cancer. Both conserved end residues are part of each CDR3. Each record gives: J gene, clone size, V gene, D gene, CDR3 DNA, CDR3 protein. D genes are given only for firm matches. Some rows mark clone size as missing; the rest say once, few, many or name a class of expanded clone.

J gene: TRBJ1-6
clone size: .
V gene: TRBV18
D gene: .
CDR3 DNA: TGTGCCAGCTCACCTACCGGGGGGTCACCCCTCCACTTT
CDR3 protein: CASSPTGGSPLHF

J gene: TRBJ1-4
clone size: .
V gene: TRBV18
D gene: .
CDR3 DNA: TGTGCCAGCTCACCTCTCGAACCTGGGACGGAAAAACTGTTTTTT
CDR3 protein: CASSPLEPGTEKLFF

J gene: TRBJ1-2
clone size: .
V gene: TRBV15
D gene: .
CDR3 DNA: TGTGCCACCAGCAGCGATTCAAGGCGAAACCCCAGGCATGGCTACACCTTC
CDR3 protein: CATSSDSRRNPRHGYTF

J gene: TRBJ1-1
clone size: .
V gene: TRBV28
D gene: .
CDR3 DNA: TGTGCCAGCAGATTAGGCCCCGGGAACACTGAAGCTTTCTTT
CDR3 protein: CASRLGPGNTEAFF

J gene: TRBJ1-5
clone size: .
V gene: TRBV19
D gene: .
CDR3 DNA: TGTGCCAGTACCCTATTATCTCAAGGGCAGCCCCAGCATTTT
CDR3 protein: CASTLLSQGQPQHF

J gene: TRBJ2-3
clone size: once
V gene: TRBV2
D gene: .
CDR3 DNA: TGTGCCAGCAGTGGTATAGGTAGCGCAGATACGCAGTATTTT
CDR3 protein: CASSGIGSADTQYF

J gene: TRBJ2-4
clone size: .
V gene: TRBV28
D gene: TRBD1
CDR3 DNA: TGTGCCAGCAGTTTTGAACAGGGGTGGGAGAACATTCAGTACTTC
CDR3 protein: CASSFEQGWENIQYF

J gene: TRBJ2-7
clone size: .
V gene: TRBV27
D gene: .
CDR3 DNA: TGTGCCAGCAGCCGCGAAGGGCGTCCATACGAGCAGTACTTC
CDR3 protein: CASSREGRPYEQYF

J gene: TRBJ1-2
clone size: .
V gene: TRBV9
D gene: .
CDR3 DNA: TGTGCCAGCAGCGTAGGGGCAGGTCGGGACTATGGCTACACCTTC
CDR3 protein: CASSVGAGRDYGYTF

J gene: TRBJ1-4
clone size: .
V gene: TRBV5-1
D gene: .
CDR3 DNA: TGCGCCAGCAGCCCGGGTGGGGCTTCTGAAAAACTGTTTTTT
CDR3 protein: CASSPGGASEKLFF

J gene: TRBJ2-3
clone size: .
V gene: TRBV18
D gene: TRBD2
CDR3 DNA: TGTGCCAGCTCACCTTCGGAGGGAGGGCCGTACACAGATACGCAGTATTTT
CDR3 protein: CASSPSEGGPYTDTQYF

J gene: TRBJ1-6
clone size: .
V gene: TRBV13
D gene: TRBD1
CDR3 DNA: TGTGCCAGCAAGGGAGGGGGCCCTAATTCACCCCTCCACTTT
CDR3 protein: CASKGGGPNSPLHF

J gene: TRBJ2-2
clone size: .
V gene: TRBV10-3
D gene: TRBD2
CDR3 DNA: TGTGCCACACTCGACTTCGGGGGGGTCGGGGAGCTGTTTTTT
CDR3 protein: CATLDFGGVGELFF

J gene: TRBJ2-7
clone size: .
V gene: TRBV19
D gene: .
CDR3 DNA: TGTGCCAGTAATGGGGGGACCTACGAGCAGTACTTC
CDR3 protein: CASNGGTYEQYF

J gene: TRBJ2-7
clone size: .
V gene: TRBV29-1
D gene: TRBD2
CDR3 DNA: TGCAGCGTCGGCGGTGTTAGCGGGAGGGCTTGGGACGAGCAGTACTTC
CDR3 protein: CSVGGVSGRAWDEQYF

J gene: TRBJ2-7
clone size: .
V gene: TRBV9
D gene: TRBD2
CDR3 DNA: TGTGCCAGCAGCGTAGGACTAGCGGGAGCCTACGAGCAGTACTTC
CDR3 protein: CASSVGLAGAYEQYF

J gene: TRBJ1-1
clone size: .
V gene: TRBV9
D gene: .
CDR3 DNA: TGTGCCAGCAGCCTCAGCGGGGAGAACACTGAAGCTTTCTTT
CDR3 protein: CASSLSGENTEAFF

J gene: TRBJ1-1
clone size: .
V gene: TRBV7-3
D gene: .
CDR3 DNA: TGTGCCAGCAGCCTCAACCCTACAGGGTGGGCCACTGAAGCTTTCTTT
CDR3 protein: CASSLNPTGWATEAFF

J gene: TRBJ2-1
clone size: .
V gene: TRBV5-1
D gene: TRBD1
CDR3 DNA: TGCGCCAGCAGCAAGGGACAGGCGTACAATGAGCAGTTCTTC
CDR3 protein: CASSKGQAYNEQFF

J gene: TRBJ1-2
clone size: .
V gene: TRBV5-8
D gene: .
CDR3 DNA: TGTGCCAGCAGCCCAACAGGATCTAACTATGGCTACACCTTC
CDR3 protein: CASSPTGSNYGYTF

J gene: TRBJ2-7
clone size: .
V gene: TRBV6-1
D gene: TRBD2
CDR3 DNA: TGTGCCAGCCAAAGGGAGGGGCTCCGGGGCTACGAGCAGTACTTC
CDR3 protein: CASQREGLRGYEQYF

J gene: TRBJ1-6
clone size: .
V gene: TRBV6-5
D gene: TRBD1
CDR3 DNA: TGTGCCAGCAGCAGGGGCGACAGGGAAGTGTCCCCCCTCCACTTT
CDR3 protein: CASSRGDREVSPLHF

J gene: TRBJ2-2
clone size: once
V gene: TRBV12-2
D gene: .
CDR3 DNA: TGTGCAAGTCGTGTGACAGGCGGGGCAACGAACACCGGGGAGCTGTTTTTT
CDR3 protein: CASRVTGGATNTGELFF

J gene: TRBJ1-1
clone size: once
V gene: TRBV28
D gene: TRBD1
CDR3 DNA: TGTGCCAGCAGTCCGGGACAGACGAACACTGAAGCTTTCTTT
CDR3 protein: CASSPGQTNTEAFF

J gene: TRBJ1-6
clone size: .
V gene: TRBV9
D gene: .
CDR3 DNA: TGTGCCAGCAGCGTTACCCGGTCCCCTATCGATTCACCCCTCCACTTT
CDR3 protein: CASSVTRSPIDSPLHF

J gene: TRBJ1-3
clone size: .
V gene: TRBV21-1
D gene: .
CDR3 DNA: TGTGCCAGCAGCAAGAGGAGGGCCCGGGCGGCTGGAAACACCATATATTTT
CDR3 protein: CASSKRRARAAGNTIYF

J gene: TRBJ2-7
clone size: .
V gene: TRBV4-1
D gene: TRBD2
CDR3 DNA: TGCGCCAGCAGCCACGATAGCGGGAGGCAGTACGAGCAGTACTTC
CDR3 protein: CASSHDSGRQYEQYF

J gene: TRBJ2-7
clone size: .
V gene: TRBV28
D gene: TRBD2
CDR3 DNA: TGTGCCAGCAGTTCTCCGAGCGGGACGGCATCCTACGAGCAGTACTTC
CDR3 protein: CASSSPSGTASYEQYF

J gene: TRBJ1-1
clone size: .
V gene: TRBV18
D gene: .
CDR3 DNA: TGTGCCAGCTCACCACCGAACAACAGGGAAAAGACTGAAGCTTTCTTT
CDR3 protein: CASSPPNNREKTEAFF

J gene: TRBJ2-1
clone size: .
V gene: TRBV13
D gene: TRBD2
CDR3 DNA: TGTGCCAGCAGCTTAGGACTAGCGGGAGATGAGCAGTTCTTC
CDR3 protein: CASSLGLAGDEQFF

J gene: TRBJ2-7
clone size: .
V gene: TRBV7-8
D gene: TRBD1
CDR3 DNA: TGTGCCAGCAGCTCGGGGACAGGGTTTACCTACGAGCAGTACTTC
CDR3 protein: CASSSGTGFTYEQYF

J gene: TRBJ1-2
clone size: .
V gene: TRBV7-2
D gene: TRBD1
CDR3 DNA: TGTGCCAGCAGCTTAGGCTGGACAGGGGGAAGATATGGCTACACCTTC
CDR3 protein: CASSLGWTGGRYGYTF

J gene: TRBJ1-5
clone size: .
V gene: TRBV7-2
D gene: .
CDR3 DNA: TGTGCCAGCAGCTTTTACCAGGGGAGTCAGCCCCAGCATTTT
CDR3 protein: CASSFYQGSQPQHF

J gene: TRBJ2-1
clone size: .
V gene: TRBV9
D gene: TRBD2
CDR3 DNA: TGTGCCAGCAGCGTAGATAGCGGGGCGTACAATGAGCAGTTCTTC
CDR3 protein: CASSVDSGAYNEQFF

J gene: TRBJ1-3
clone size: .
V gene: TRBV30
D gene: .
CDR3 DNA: TGTGCCTGGAGTTGGGGGAAAGGAAACACCATATATTTT
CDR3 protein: CAWSWGKGNTIYF

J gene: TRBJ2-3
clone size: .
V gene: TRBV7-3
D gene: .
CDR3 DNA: TGTGCCAGCAGCTCCCTCGCCCGCACGGGAGAGGGGGCAGATACGCAGTATTTT
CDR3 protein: CASSSLARTGEGADTQYF

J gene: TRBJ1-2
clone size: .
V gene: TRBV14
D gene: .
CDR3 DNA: TGTGCCAGCAGCCAAGATCGACGGAACTATGGCTACACCTTC
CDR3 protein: CASSQDRRNYGYTF

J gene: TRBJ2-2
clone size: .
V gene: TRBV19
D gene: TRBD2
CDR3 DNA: TGTGCCAGTAGTATTGGGAGGGCAGGCACCGGGGAGCTGTTTTTT
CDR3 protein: CASSIGRAGTGELFF

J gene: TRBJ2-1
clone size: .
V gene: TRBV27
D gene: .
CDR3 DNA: TGTGCCAGCACCATGACAGTTGGCTCCTACAATGAGCAGTTCTTC
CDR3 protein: CASTMTVGSYNEQFF

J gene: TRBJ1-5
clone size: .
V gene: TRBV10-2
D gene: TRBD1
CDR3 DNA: TGCGCCAGCAGTGAGTCAGGGGGCCGCCAGCATTTT
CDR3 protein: CASSESGGRQHF

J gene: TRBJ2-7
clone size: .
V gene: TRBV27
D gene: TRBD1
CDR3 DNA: TGTGCCAGCAGTCGAACAGGGGTTCGCGAGCAGTACTTC
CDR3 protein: CASSRTGVREQYF

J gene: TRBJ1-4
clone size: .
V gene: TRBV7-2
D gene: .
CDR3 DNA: TGTGCCAGCAGCCAAGGGGGTACTAATGAAAAACTGTTTTTT
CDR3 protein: CASSQGGTNEKLFF

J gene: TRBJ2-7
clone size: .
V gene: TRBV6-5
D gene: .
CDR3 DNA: TGTGCCAGCAGTTACTCGATACATCCCGGTGGCTACGAGCAGTACTTC
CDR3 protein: CASSYSIHPGGYEQYF

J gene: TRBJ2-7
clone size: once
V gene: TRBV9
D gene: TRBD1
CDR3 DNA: TGTGCCAGCAGCTTGAGCGGAGGACAGGAAGGTGACGAGCAGTACTTC
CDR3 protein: CASSLSGGQEGDEQYF

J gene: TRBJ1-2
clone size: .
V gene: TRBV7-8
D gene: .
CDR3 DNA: TGTGCCAGCAGCTCGGCCCAGAACTATGACTACACCTTC
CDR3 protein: CASSSAQNYDYTF

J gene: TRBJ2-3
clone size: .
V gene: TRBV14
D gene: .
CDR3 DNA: TGTGCCAGCAGCCAGAGGACCCAATCGAGGGGCACAGATACGCAGTATTTT
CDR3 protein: CASSQRTQSRGTDTQYF

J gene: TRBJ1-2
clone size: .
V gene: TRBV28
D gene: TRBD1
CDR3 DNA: TGTGCCAGCAGCTTGGGACAGGGAACTGGCTACACCTTC
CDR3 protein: CASSLGQGTGYTF

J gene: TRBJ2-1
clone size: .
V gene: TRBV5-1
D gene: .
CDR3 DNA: TGCGCCAGCAGCTTGGAAGCGCCCGGAGGCAATGAGCAGTTCTTC
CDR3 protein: CASSLEAPGGNEQFF

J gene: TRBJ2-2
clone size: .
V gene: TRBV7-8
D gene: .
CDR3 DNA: TGTGCCAGCAGCTTTGGGACTTCCCTTGTCGAGCTGTTTTTT
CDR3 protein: CASSFGTSLVELFF

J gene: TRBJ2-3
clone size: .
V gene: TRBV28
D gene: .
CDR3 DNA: TGTGCCAGCAGTTTAGGCCATACGCAGTATTTT
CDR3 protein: CASSLGHTQYF

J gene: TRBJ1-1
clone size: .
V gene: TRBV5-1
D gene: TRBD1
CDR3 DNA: TGCGCCAGCAGCCCCCAGGGGGCGGGAGGGAACACTGAAGCTTTCTTT
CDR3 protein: CASSPQGAGGNTEAFF

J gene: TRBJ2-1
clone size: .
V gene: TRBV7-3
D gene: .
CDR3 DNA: TGTGCCAGCAGCCAAAACCGAGGGGACAATGAGCAGTTCTTC
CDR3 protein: CASSQNRGDNEQFF

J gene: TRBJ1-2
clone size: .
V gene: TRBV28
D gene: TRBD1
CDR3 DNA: TGTGCCAGCAGTACAGGGGGCTCTGGCTACACCTTC
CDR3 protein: CASSTGGSGYTF

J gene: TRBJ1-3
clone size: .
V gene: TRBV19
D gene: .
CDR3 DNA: TGTGCCAGTCGCCGACCAGGGAGCTCTGGAAACACCATATATTTT
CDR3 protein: CASRRPGSSGNTIYF

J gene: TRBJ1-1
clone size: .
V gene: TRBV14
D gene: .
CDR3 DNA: TGTGCCAGCAGCCAACAGGGTTTGAACACTGAAGCTTTCTTT
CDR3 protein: CASSQQGLNTEAFF